The next 27 T cell receptor beta chains were all read from a single sample in a study of blood T cell repertoires in COVID-19. Some clones are missing from TCRdb's copy, which holds only in-frame ones; the method was immunoSEQ multiplex PCR. The table shows 300,000 to 350,000 clones, with around 90% occurring only once. Sequenced sample: PBMCs or T cells enriched from blood (not recorded which). The receptor source for this set is a woman in her late teens or twenties with acute COVID-19.

J is TRBJ2-7 and V is TRBV3-1 (or the pseudogene TRBV3-2); 9 positions agree with TRBD1. In germline, CDR1 is LGHDT, CDR2 YNNKEL (reference sequence). V lost 0 bases to trimming and J lost 0 bases; unmatched junction nucleotides: 3. This CDR3 has 16 residues. CDR3 DNA: TGTGCCAGCAGCCAAGAGGGGACAGGGAGCTCCTACGAGCAGTACTTC. It encodes CASSQEGTGSSYEQYF.

V and J are TRBV15 and TRBJ2-1; 8 nucleotides align to TRBD1. CDR3 length: 12 amino acids. From germline, CDR1 is LNHNV and CDR2 YYDKDF (reference sequence). The V gene end was trimmed by 5 bases and the J gene end by 7 bases; junction bases not matched to a gene: 1. CDR3 DNA sequence: TGTGCCACCAGCCACAGGGGGAATGAGCAGTTCTTC. It yields the protein CATSHRGNEQFF.

This chain joins TRBV19 and TRBJ2-1, with TRBD2 identical over 7 bases. Germline V gene sequence: CDR1 LNHDA, CDR2 SQIVND (reference sequence). With V trimmed by 2 bases and J by 0 bases, 4 bases remained unmatched. The CDR3 loop spans 16 amino acids. The CDR3 region is CASSILAASSYNEQFF. DNA for the CDR3: TGTGCCAGTAGTATACTAGCGGCGAGCTCCTACAATGAGCAGTTCTTC.

V is TRBV2 and J is TRBJ1-4, with TRBD1 as a possible D gene (5 bases). This CDR3 region has 15 residues. Germline assignment: CDR1 SNHLY and CDR2 FYNNEI. Trimming removed 8 bases from V and 4 bases from J, with 17 bases in between. The CDR3, as DNA: TGTGCCAGCCAGAAAGGAGGGGCAAATAATGAAAAACTGTTTTTT. Translation: CASQKGGANNEKLFF.

The V call is TRBV14, the J call TRBJ2-2, with no clear D. The CDR3 has 13 amino acids. V lost 3 bases to trimming and J lost 7 bases, with 9 bases between them. Looked up from germline, CDR1 is SGHDN and CDR2 is FVKESK. The CDR3 region has the DNA TGTGCCAGCAGCCATTTGTCCTTCGGGGAGCTGTTTTTT. This sequence encodes CASSHLSFGELFF.

V and J are TRBV18 and TRBJ2-3, with 8 bases lining up with TRBD2. Germline loops: CDR1 KGHSH, CDR2 LQKENI. Trimming removed 3 bases from V and 0 bases from J; junction bases left unmatched: 2. The CDR3 sequence is 15 residues long. In nucleotides, the CDR3 is TGTGCCAGCTCACCCTTAGCGGGGAGCACAGATACGCAGTATTTT. Translating it yields CASSPLAGSTDTQYF.

V is TRBV2 and J is TRBJ1-1; a possible D gene is TRBD1 (6 bases). This CDR3 spans 15 amino acids. V lost 7 bases and J lost 0, with 15 bases in between. From germline, CDR1 is SNHLY and CDR2 FYNNEI. The chain's CDR3 is CASMRRQELNTEAFF. The DNA for the CDR3 is TGTGCCAGCATGAGGAGACAGGAGTTGAACACTGAAGCTTTCTTT.

The chain carries TRBV6-5 and TRBJ1-5, with D uncertain. The CDR3 length is 15 residues. V lost 7 bases to trimming and J lost 0 bases, with 13 bases between them. Per germline, CDR1 MNHEY and CDR2 SVGAGI. The DNA for the CDR3 is TGTGCCAGCACCTTAGGAGAGGGTAGCAATCAGCCCCAGCATTTT. Its translation is CASTLGEGSNQPQHF.

The rearrangement joins TRBV7-2 to TRBJ2-1; no definite D call. The germline V gene encodes CDR1 SGHTA and CDR2 FQGNSA. The germline V and J ends were trimmed by 0 bases and 10 bases, with 10 bases remaining between them. This CDR3 region has 13 residues. The DNA for the CDR3 is TGTGCCAGCAGCTTAGCCAGAGTCAGGGAGCAGTTCTTC. Residues: CASSLARVREQFF.

This sequence joins TRBV27 and TRBJ1-1, with 9 bases that match TRBD1. Germline lookup yields CDR1 MNHEY and CDR2 SMNVEV (reference sequence). The CDR3 has 13 residues. After removal of 3 bases from V and 7 bases from J, the junction contained 3 bases not matched to a gene. The CDR3 DNA sequence: TGTGCCAGCAGTTTTCAGGGACAGGGTGAAGCTTTCTTT. Encoded protein: CASSFQGQGEAFF.

The chain recombines TRBV5-1 with TRBJ1-2; TRBD1 aligns across 8 bases. In germline, CDR1 is SGHRS, CDR2 YFSETQ. Trimming cost V 2 bases and J 0 bases; bases outside gene matches: 3. The CDR3 runs 15 residues. CDR3 sequence reads: CASSLPGGANYGYTF. Written as DNA, the CDR3 is TGCGCCAGCAGCTTACCAGGGGGCGCTAACTATGGCTACACCTTC.

The genes are TRBV7-2 and TRBJ2-2; perhaps TRBD1 as D (5 bases). Per germline, CDR1 SGHTA and CDR2 FQGNSA. V lost 1 base and J lost 5, with 14 bases in between. This CDR3 spans 16 amino acids. DNA for the CDR3: TGTGCCAGCAGCTTAGTATCCGGCAGGGTTACCGGGGAGCTGTTTTTT. Its translation is CASSLVSGRVTGELFF.

In this sample, this clone turned up a few times. The chain has TRBV3-1 (or the pseudogene TRBV3-2) and TRBJ1-1; D is ambiguous. V gave up 3 bases and J gave up 4 bases, with 3 bases separating them. The germline CDR1 and CDR2 sequences are LGHDT and YNNKEL (reference sequence). This CDR3 is built from 11 residues. CDR3 coding DNA: TGTGCCAGCAGCCATCGCACTGAAGCTTTCTTT. Amino acid sequence: CASSHRTEAFF.

A remark on this clone: An end of the junction does not agree with germline; a read error may underlie this. V is TRBV5-5 and J is TRBJ1-1; weak D call: TRBD1 (5 bases). Germline CDR1 reads SGHKS; CDR2 reads YYEKEE (reference sequence). This CDR3 has 16 residues. The CDR3 spells CASSLGVGDGYTEAFF. The CDR3 DNA is TGTGCCAGCAGTTTGGGGGTCGGGGATGGATATACTGAAGCTTTCTTT.

The V gene is TRBV5-4, the J gene TRBJ1-4, with TRBD1 matching 7 bases. Germline V gene sequence: CDR1 SGHNT, CDR2 YYREEE (reference sequence). With V trimmed by 4 bases and J by 8 bases, 8 bases remained unmatched. CDR3 length: 14 residues. The CDR3 DNA reads TGTGCCAGCAGCCTAGACAGGGATGGAGAAAAACTGTTTTTT. Translation gives CASSLDRDGEKLFF. Combining the CDR3 with reference TRBV5-4 and TRBJ1-4 gives the whole variable domain ETGVTQSPTHLIKTRGQQVTLRCSSQSGHNTVSWYQQALGQGPQFIFQYYREEENGRGNFPPRFSGLQFPNYSSELNVNALELDDSALYLCASSLDRDGEKLFFGSGTQLSVL.

This chain joins TRBV5-1 and TRBJ1-2, with 8 bases that match TRBD1. V was clipped by 0 bases and J by 4 bases; unmatched bases: 2. The CDR3 is 14 amino acids. The germline gives CDR1 SGHRS, CDR2 YFSETQ. In DNA, the CDR3 is TGCGCCAGCAGCTTGGGGGACAGGACCTATGGCTACACCTTC. Protein sequence: CASSLGDRTYGYTF.

The rearrangement uses TRBV4-1 and TRBJ1-2; 7 positions agree with TRBD1. The CDR3 has 13 residues. V gave up 4 bases and J gave up 7 bases; unmatched junction bases: 6. The germline V gene encodes CDR1 MGHRA and CDR2 YSYEKL. This CDR3 reads CASSPGSGGGYTF. In DNA, the CDR3 is TGCGCCAGCAGCCCAGGTTCAGGGGGTGGCTACACCTTC.

V and J are TRBV5-4 and TRBJ2-2; D remains ambiguous. This CDR3 has 15 residues. The ends were cut back, 0 bases at V and 1 base at J, with 7 bases in the middle. Germline V gives CDR1 SGHNT, CDR2 YYREEE (reference sequence). DNA of the CDR3: TGTGCCAGCAGCTTGGCGTCCGGGAACACCGGGGAGCTGTTTTTT. Its protein is CASSLASGNTGELFF.

V gene TRBV7-6 combines with J gene TRBJ2-7, with D tentatively TRBD2 (5 bases). This CDR3 is built from 13 residues. The germline gives CDR1 SGHVS, CDR2 FNYEAQ. V was shortened by 6 bases and J by 2 bases, with 11 bases between the two germline ends. The CDR3 reads CASSYDYTYEQYF. CDR3 sequence (DNA): TGTGCCAGCAGTTATGACTATACCTACGAGCAGTACTTC. The whole variable domain, filled in from reference TRBV7-6 and TRBJ2-7, reads GAGVSQSPRYKVTKRGQDVALRCDPISGHVSLYWYRQALGQGPEFLTYFNYEAQQDKSGLPNDRFSAERPEGSISTLTIQRTEQRDSAMYRCASSYDYTYEQYFGPGTRLTVT.

The chain combines TRBV5-1 with TRBJ1-6; 8 bases align to TRBD1. Germline V gene lookup returns CDR1 SGHRS and CDR2 YFSETQ. CDR3 size: 15 residues. V gave up 0 bases and J gave up 11 bases; unmatched junction bases: 7. This CDR3 is CASSLAGQGRAPLHF. The CDR3 bases are TGCGCCAGCAGCTTGGCCGGACAGGGTCGGGCACCCCTCCACTTT.

This chain joins TRBV28 and TRBJ1-2; TRBD1 matches at 7 bases. The CDR3 spans 14 residues. Trimming took 1 base from V and 4 from J; bases not matched to a gene: 3. From germline, CDR1 is MDHEN and CDR2 SYDVKM. DNA for the CDR3: TGTGCCAGCAGTTTATCTGGGACAGCCTATGGCTACACCTTC. This gives the protein CASSLSGTAYGYTF.

DNA for the CDR3: TGTGCCAGCAGTGCTCTCTCTGGAAACACCATATATTTT. Protein: CASSALSGNTIYF. This sequence joins TRBV2 and TRBJ1-3; D call uncertain. In germline, CDR1 is SNHLY, CDR2 FYNNEI. The V and J ends lost 4 bases and 0 bases respectively, with 4 bases between them. The CDR3 runs 13 residues. The variable domain in full, completed from reference TRBV2 and TRBJ1-3, reads EPEVTQTPSHQVTQMGQEVILRCVPISNHLYFYWYRQILGQKVEFLVSFYNNEISEKSEIFDDQFSVERPDGSNFTLKIRSTKLEDSAMYFCASSALSGNTIYFGEGSWLTVV.

V and J are TRBV5-1 and TRBJ2-1, with 7 bases matching TRBD2. V lost 2 bases, J lost 3 bases, and 8 bases stayed unmatched. The germline V gene encodes CDR1 SGHRS and CDR2 YFSETQ. The CDR3 loop spans 16 amino acids. The CDR3 region has the DNA TGCGCCAGCAGCTTCACCGGGACTATTATCTACAATGAGCAGTTCTTC. Protein product: CASSFTGTIIYNEQFF.

Only one count was recorded for this clone. This chain links TRBV29-1 with TRBJ1-4; maybe TRBD1 (5 bases). Germline V lookup: CDR1 SQVTM, CDR2 ANQGSEA. V lost 2 bases and J lost 7, with 14 bases in between. This CDR3 comprises 14 residues. CDR3 amino acids: CSVEQRVGTEKLFF. In DNA form, the CDR3 reads TGCAGCGTTGAACAGCGGGTGGGGACTGAAAAACTGTTTTTT.

This sequence joins TRBV6-6 and TRBJ1-5; the match to TRBD1 covers 7 bases. Germline V gene data show CDR1 as MNHNY and CDR2 as SVGAGI (reference sequence). The J segment lost 7 bases and the V segment lost 6 bases, leaving 6 bases of the junction unmatched. This CDR3 spans 13 amino acids. CDR3 nucleotide sequence: TGTGCCAGCAGCGACAGGGTTGAACAGCCCCAGCATTTT. It translates to CASSDRVEQPQHF.

The rearrangement links TRBV19 to TRBJ1-5; D is unclear. The CDR3 contains 16 residues. V lost 7 bases and J lost 4, with 20 bases in between. In germline, CDR1 is LNHDA, CDR2 SQIVND (reference sequence). The CDR3 protein is CASTRARERGNQPQHF. The CDR3 DNA reads as TGTGCCAGTACCCGCGCCCGGGAGAGAGGGAATCAGCCCCAGCATTTT.

This clone was counted a few times. The chain is built from TRBV18 and TRBJ2-7; weak D call: TRBD2 (5 bases). The CDR3 has 18 amino acids. Germline-derived CDR1 and CDR2 are KGHSH and LQKENI. The V end was cut by 1 base, the J end by 2 bases, with 21 bases between. CDR3 sequence reads: CASSPRGPGLSPPYEQYF. CDR3 nucleotide sequence: TGTGCCAGCTCACCACGCGGGCCAGGTCTTTCTCCTCCCTACGAGCAGTACTTC.